The entry below gives a single T cell receptor (beta chain) sequence along with its context. This entry is derived from a study of control samples from healthy donors and cancer patients. V lost 5 bases and J lost 2, with 13 bases in between. Germline values: CDR1 SEHNR, CDR2 FQNEAQ (reference sequence). The CDR3 is made up of 15 amino acids. Produced via immunoSEQ multiplex PCR; TCRdb's table is partial and in-frame only. The sample shows approximately 9,900 clones, around nine tenths of them seen only once. This sequence was found in a man in his sixties with colorectal cancer. J is TRBJ1-3 and V is TRBV7-9, with unresolved D. Sequenced material: PBMCs. CDR3 amino acids: CASSPWEAAGNTIYF. The CDR3 nucleotides are TGTGCCAGCAGCCCCTGGGAAGCCGCTGGAAACACCATATATTTT.